The TCR beta chain under discussion was sequenced for a study of human T cells and chemical hapten exposure. Study findings and constraints: PT1 expanded TCR counts and patch test score correlated positively.

Time point reported: patch test 1, 2 weeks after DPC sensitization. Treatment here: therapeutic diphenylcyclopropenone sensitization with weekly scalp DPC. V lost 5 bases to trimming and J lost 0 bases; unmatched junction nucleotides: 4. Germline V lookup: CDR1 SGHAT, CDR2 FQNNGV. CDR3 size: 15 residues. From the RACE reads, TCRdb called clonotypes with MiXCR, one entry per CDR3 protein. This sample yields around 120,000 distinct CDR3 sequences, of which 9% to 13% are seen a single time; more than 1.3% belongs to the top ten. This clonotype was observed many times. What it binds is not known. The V gene is TRBV11-2, the J gene TRBJ2-3; TRBD2 matches at 8 bases. This specimen consisted of whole blood, obtained in connection with sensitization to the hapten diphenylcyclopropenone (DPC). The receptor comes from a woman aged 50 to 60 with alopecia areata. Some clones in this sample may be carry-over from other donors' samples. CDR3 in amino acids: CASSRLARSTDTQYF. CDR3 sequence (DNA): TGTGCCAGCAGCCGACTAGCGAGGAGCACAGATACGCAGTATTTT.